Sequencing of this T cell receptor beta chain was carried out in a study of T-cell reconstitution after alpha-beta-depleted transplantation in children. This sample's TCRbeta library carried unique molecular identifier barcodes. TCRdb called the PCR reads again in MiXCR, with one record for every CDR3 protein. The table includes some 600,000 distinct CDR3 sequences, approximately 17% detected once. This clonotype was seen only a few times. In germline, CDR1 is MDHEN, CDR2 SYDVKM. Germline trimming cut 4 bases from V and 1 base from J; bases unmatched to any gene: 4. This CDR3 contains 16 residues. The chain links TRBV28 to TRBJ2-3, with 11 nucleotides matching TRBD2. Here the sequenced sample was PBMCs from the stem cell graft donor, taken from the stem cell graft. This receptor was identified in a human donor who donated a stem cell graft to a child with acute myeloid leukemia. The CDR3 DNA sequence: TGTGCCAGCAGTTGGGGACTAGCGGATCGCACAGATACGCAGTATTTT. This encodes CASSWGLADRTDTQYF.